This TCR beta chain emerged from a study of T-cell reconstitution after alpha-beta-depleted transplantation in children. Notes on the study in general: Newly made T cells mostly supplied T-cell counts and diversity one year after transplant.

Comments on this clonotype: Its target is not known.

The library targeted TCRbeta and was prepared with unique molecular identifiers. TCRdb redid the calling of the PCR reads with MiXCR, one entry per CDR3 protein. The data show about a million distinct CDR3 sequences, about 29% seen once. CDR3 length: 15 amino acids. Germline V gives CDR1 ENHRY, CDR2 SYGVKD. The V gene lost 6 bases and the J gene lost 5 bases, with 18 bases spanning the gap. This sequence was found in a boy less than two years old who had a stem cell transplant for SCID, so the T cells may come from the graft donor. The rearrangement uses TRBV10-3 and TRBJ2-3; D unclear. The sequences come from PBMCs, mostly from graft donor cells, collected 360 days after TCRalphabeta/CD19-depleted stem cell transplant. The CDR3 sequence: CAIRGRPRGIDTQYF. The DNA of the CDR3 is TGTGCCATCAGGGGAAGACCCCGCGGCATAGATACGCAGTATTTT.